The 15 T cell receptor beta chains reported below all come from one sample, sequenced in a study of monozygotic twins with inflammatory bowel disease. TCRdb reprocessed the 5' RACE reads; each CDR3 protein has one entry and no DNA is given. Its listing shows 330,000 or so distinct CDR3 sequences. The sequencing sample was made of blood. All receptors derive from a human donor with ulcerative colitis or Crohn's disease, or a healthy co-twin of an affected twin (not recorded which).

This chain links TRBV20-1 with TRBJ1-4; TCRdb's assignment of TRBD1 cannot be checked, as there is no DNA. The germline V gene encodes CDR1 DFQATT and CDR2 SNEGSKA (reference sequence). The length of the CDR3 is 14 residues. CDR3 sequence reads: CSAREGQGVEKLFF.

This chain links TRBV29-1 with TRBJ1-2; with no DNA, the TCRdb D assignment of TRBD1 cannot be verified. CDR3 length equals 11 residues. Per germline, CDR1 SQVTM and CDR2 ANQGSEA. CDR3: CSTMTGLGYTF. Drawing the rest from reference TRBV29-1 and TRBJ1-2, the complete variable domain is SAVISQKPSRDICQRGTSLTIQCQVDSQVTMMFWYRQQPGQSLTLIATANQGSEATYESGFVIDKFPISRPNLTFSTLTVSNMSPEDSSIYLCSTMTGLGYTFGSGTRLTVV.

CDR3 sequence reads: CASSPPSQSSYNEQFF. The V call is TRBV18, the J call TRBJ2-1. Germline CDR1 reads KGHSH; CDR2 reads LQKENI. The CDR3 extends over 16 amino acids.

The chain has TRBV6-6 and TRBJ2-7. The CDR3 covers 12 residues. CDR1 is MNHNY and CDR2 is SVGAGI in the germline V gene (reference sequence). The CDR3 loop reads CASSGQTYEQYF.

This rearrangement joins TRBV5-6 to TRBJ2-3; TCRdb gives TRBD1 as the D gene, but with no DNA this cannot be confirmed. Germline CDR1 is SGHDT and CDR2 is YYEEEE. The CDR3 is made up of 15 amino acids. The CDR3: CASKIAGQGIDTQYF.

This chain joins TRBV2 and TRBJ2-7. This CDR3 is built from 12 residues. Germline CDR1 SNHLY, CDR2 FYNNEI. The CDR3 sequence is CASSADLNEQYF.

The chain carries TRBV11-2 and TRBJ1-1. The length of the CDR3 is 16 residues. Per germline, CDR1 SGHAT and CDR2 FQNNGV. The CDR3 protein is CASSSLGPPASTEAFF.

CDR3 residues: CASSLDRRGVRNEQFF. V is TRBV7-2 and J is TRBJ2-1; absent DNA, TCRdb's TRBD1 call cannot be checked. Germline assignment: CDR1 SGHTA and CDR2 FQGNSA. This CDR3 contains 16 residues.

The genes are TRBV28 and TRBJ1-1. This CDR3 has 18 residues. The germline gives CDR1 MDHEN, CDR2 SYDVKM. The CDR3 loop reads CASSSLWGPDGVDTEAFF.

CDR3 amino acids: CASSPTLRASGNTGELFF. The chain recombines TRBV11-2 with TRBJ2-2; TCRdb reports TRBD2, a call that lacks DNA to check it against. Germline loops: CDR1 SGHAT, CDR2 FQNNGV. There are 18 residues in the CDR3.

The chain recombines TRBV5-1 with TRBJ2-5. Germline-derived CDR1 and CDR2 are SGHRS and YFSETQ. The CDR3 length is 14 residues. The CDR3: CASSFSGNQETQYF.

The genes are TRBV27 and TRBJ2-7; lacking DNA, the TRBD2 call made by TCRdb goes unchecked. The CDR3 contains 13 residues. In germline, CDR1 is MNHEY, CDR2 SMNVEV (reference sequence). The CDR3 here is CASNLAGGREQYF.

The CDR3 sequence is CASSDVTGGTEAFF. The V and J genes are TRBV6-1 and TRBJ1-1; TCRdb's D call, TRBD1, is unchecked because there is no DNA. Germline CDR1 is MNHNS and CDR2 is SASEGT. This CDR3 comprises 14 residues.

This chain's CDR3 is CASSLVGKSPGQGPFAFF. This chain connects TRBV5-1 to TRBJ1-1; TCRdb's D call of TRBD1 is untestable without DNA. This CDR3 region has 18 residues. The germline V gene encodes CDR1 SGHRS and CDR2 YFSETQ.

CDR3 sequence reads: CASSPGREGETQYF. V is TRBV7-9 and J is TRBJ2-5; TCRdb's D call, TRBD2, is unchecked because there is no DNA. CDR1 is SEHNR, CDR2 FQNEAQ, per germline (reference sequence). This CDR3 contains 14 residues.